The 9 T cell receptor beta chains presented below share a single source sample, sequenced in a study of T cells in Graves' hyperthyroidism and ophthalmopathy (dated 2019 in TCRdb). The method was multiplex PCR. TCRdb shows the sequencer as Illumina HiSeq 2000. The TCR beta CDR3 regions were amplified from RNA transcripts. The TCR CDR3 was subjected to a first round of RT-PCR using the HTBI primer set and the Qiagen OneStep RT-PCR kit. TCRdb ran its own pipeline on the public reads, namely fastp trimming at Q25 and MiXCR clone calling, and kept in-frame beta chains. Each entry is one CDR3 protein sequence, shown with its most common DNA and genes. Recorded for this sample are 300,000 to 400,000 distinct CDR3 sequences; approximately 18% of them occurred a single time. About 38% of the sample comes from the top ten. The specimen sequenced was blood. These receptors were collected from a man aged 18 to 35 with Graves' ophthalmopathy.

The genes are TRBV9 and TRBJ1-2, with D possibly being TRBD1 (6 bases). Trimming left V 0 bases short and J 8 bases short, with 17 bases between. CDR1 and CDR2 from the germline V gene are SGDLS and YYNGEE. This CDR3 comprises 15 residues. CDR3 coding DNA: TGTGCCAGCAGCGTAGGATCACAGGGACTTGGAGGCTACACCTTC. Its protein is CASSVGSQGLGGYTF.

At least ten counts were recorded for this clonotype. The rearrangement joins TRBV10-1 to TRBJ2-3; D is uncertain. The CDR3 has 14 amino acids. The germline V and J ends were trimmed by 4 bases and 0 bases, with 8 bases remaining between them. Germline values: CDR1 WNHNN, CDR2 SYGVQD (reference sequence). The CDR3 protein is CASSGPASTDTQYF. The CDR3 DNA follows: TGCGCCAGCAGTGGCCCCGCTAGCACAGATACGCAGTATTTT.

The gene calls are TRBV12-3 or TRBV12-4 and TRBJ2-2; 7 bases fit TRBD1. J was trimmed by 1 base and V by 2 bases; bases with no gene match: 4. The CDR3 has 16 residues. Written as DNA, the CDR3 is TGTGCCAGCAGTTTATACGGGGACAGGAACACCGGGGAGCTGTTTTTT. Its translation: CASSLYGDRNTGELFF.

A few counts support this clonotype. The CDR3 nucleotides are TGCGCCAGCAGCTTGGTGCAGGGATCTAACTATGGCTACACCTTC. Protein product: CASSLVQGSNYGYTF. The rearrangement links TRBV5-1 to TRBJ1-2; D possibly corresponds to TRBD1 (5 bases). The length of the CDR3 is 15 residues. CDR1 and CDR2 (germline): SGHRS, YFSETQ. V lost 0 bases to trimming and J lost 0 bases, with 9 bases between them.

The table lists this clonotype with many counts. The chain has TRBV9 and TRBJ2-5; D call uncertain. Germline V gene sequence: CDR1 SGDLS, CDR2 YYNGEE. V was cut by 2 bases and J by 5 bases, with 10 bases left in between. The CDR3 totals 13 residues. The CDR3 nucleotides read TGTGCCAGCAGCGTGGGTACCCAGGAGACCCAGTACTTC. Encoded protein: CASSVGTQETQYF.

About this clonotype itself: At one boundary the junction diverges from the germline segment, which might be a read error. The V and J genes are TRBV18 and TRBJ1-5; D remains unclear. CDR3 size: 13 residues. CDR1 and CDR2 from the germline V gene are KGHSH and LQKENI. The chain's CDR3 is CTSSFGSNQPQHF. The DNA of the CDR3 is TGTACCAGCTCCTTTGGCAGTAATCAGCCCCAGCATTTT.

The chain combines TRBV10-2 with TRBJ1-2, with 12 positions matching TRBD1. From germline, CDR1 is WSHSY and CDR2 SAAADI. The CDR3 is made up of 15 amino acids. The V segment lost 3 bases and the J segment 8 bases; nucleotides outside the gene matches: 7. The CDR3 protein is CASSDWDRGLGGYTF. CDR3 sequence (DNA): TGCGCCAGCAGTGATTGGGACAGGGGGCTCGGGGGCTACACCTTC.

J is TRBJ2-1 and V is TRBV19; no reliable D call. Germline-derived CDR1 and CDR2 are LNHDA and SQIVND (reference sequence). V was shortened by 3 bases and J by 5 bases, with 8 bases between the two germline ends. The CDR3 totals 13 residues. CDR3 amino acids: CASSIGLNNEQFF. The CDR3, as DNA: TGTGCCAGTAGTATCGGGCTTAACAATGAGCAGTTCTTC.

This clonotype has only a few counts. The J gene is TRBJ2-7, the V gene TRBV11-3, with unresolved D. The CDR3 is made up of 15 amino acids. The V gene lost 6 bases and the J gene lost 2 bases, with 17 bases spanning the gap. Germline V gene data show CDR1 as SGHNT and CDR2 as YENEEA. In DNA form, the CDR3 reads TGTGCCAGCAGTTGGGCTATTCTCCAAACCTACGAGCAGTACTTC. It codes for CASSWAILQTYEQYF.